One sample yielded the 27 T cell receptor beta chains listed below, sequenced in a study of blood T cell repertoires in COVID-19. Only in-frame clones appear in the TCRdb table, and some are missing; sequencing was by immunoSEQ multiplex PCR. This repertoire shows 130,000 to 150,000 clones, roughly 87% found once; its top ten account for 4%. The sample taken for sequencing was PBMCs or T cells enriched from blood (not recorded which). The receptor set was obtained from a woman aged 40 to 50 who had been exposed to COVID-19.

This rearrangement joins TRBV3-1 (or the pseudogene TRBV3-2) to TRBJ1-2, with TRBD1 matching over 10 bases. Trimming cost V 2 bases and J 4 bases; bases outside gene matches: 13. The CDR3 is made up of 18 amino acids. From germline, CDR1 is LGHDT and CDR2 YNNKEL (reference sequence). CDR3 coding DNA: TGTGCCAGCAGCCAACAGTCCCGGGACAGGGGAGGGGGCTATGGCTACACCTTC. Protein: CASSQQSRDRGGGYGYTF.

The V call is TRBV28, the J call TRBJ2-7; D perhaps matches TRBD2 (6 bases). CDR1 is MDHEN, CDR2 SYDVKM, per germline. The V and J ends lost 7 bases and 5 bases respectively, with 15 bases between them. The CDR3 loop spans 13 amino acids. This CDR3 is CASNPGGSNEQYF. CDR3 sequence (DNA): TGTGCCAGCAACCCTGGGGGGAGCAACGAGCAGTACTTC.

The chain's CDR3 is CASSSQGQGNIQYF. The CDR3 nucleotides read TGTGCCAGCAGCTCCCAAGGACAGGGGAACATTCAGTACTTC. The genes are TRBV7-2 and TRBJ2-4; 9 positions agree with TRBD1. The germline CDR1 and CDR2 sequences are SGHTA and FQGNSA. The CDR3 totals 14 residues. V lost 4 bases and J lost 7; bases outside the gene matches: 5.

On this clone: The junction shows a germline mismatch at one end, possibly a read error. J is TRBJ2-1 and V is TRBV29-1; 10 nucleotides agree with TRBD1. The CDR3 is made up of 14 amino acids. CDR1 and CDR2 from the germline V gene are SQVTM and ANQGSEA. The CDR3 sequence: CSAPGQGGYSEQFF. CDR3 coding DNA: TGCAGCGCCCCAGGACAGGGGGGTTACAGTGAGCAGTTCTTC.

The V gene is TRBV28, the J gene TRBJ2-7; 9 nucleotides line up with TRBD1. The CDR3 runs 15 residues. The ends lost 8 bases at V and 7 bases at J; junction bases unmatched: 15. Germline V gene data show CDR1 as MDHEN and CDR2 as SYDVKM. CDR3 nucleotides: TGTGCCAGCCTGTCACAGGGGGCGGGGTTGTGGGAGCAGTACTTC. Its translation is CASLSQGAGLWEQYF.

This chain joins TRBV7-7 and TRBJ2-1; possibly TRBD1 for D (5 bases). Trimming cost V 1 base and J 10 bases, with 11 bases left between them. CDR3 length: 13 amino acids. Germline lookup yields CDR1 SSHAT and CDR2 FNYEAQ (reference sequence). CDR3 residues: CASSLVGQGEQFF. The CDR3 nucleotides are TGTGCCAGCAGCTTAGTGGGTCAGGGCGAGCAGTTCTTC. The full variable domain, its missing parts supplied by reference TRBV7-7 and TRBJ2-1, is GAGVSQSPRYKVTKRGQDVTLRCDPISSHATLYWYQQALGQGPEFLTYFNYEAQPDKSGLPSDRFSAERPEGSISTLTIQRTEQRDSAMYRCASSLVGQGEQFFGPGTRLTVL.

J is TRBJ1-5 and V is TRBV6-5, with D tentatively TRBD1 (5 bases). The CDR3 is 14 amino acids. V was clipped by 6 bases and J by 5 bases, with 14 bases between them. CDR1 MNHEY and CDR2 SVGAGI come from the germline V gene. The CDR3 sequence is CASRGRDDYQPQHF. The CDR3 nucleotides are TGTGCCAGCAGAGGCAGGGATGACTATCAGCCCCAGCATTTT.

The CDR3 spells CASSTPGGAESNQPQHF. CDR3 nucleotide sequence: TGTGCCAGTAGTACCCCTGGGGGGGCGGAAAGCAATCAGCCCCAGCATTTT. The chain has TRBV19 and TRBJ1-5; possibly TRBD1 for D (6 bases). Germline-derived CDR1 and CDR2 are LNHDA and SQIVND (reference sequence). Deletions cut 4 bases from V and 1 base from J, with 17 bases between. This CDR3 spans 17 amino acids.

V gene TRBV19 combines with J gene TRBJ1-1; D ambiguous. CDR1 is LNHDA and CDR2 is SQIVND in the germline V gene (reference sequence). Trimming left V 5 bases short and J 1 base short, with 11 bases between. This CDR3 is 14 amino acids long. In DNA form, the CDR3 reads TGTGCCAGTAGTGTTCCCAGAAGGAACACTGAAGCTTTCTTT. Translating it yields CASSVPRRNTEAFF.

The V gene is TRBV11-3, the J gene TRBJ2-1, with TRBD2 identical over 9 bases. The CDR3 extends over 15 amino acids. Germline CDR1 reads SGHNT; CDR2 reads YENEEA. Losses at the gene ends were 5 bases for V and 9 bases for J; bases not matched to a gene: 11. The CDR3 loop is CASSPLAGGISEQFF. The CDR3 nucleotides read TGTGCCAGCAGCCCCCTGGCGGGGGGGATTAGTGAGCAGTTCTTC.

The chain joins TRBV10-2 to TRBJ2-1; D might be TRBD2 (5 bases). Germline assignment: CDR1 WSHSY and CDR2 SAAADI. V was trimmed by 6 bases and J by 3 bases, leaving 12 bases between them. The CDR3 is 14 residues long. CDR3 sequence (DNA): TGCGCCAGCAGCGAGGACTCTTTCTACAATGAGCAGTTCTTC. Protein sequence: CASSEDSFYNEQFF.

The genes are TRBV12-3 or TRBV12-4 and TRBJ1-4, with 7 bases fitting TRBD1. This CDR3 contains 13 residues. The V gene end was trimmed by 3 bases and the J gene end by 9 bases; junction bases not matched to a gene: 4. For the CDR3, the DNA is TGTGCCAGCAGTTTCAGGGGGGAGAAAAAACTGTTTTTT. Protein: CASSFRGEKKLFF.

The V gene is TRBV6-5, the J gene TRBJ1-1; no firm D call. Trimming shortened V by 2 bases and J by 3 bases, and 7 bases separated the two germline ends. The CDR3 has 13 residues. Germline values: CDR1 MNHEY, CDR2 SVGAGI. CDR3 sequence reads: CASSYSGYTEAFF. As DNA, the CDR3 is TGTGCCAGCAGTTACAGCGGGTACACTGAAGCTTTCTTT.

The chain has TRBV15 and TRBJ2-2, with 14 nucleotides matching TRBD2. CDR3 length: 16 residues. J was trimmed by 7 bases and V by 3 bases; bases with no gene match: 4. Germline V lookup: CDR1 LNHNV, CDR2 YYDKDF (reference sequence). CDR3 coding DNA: TGTGCCACCAGCAGGGGACTAGCGGGAGTTCACGGGGAGCTGTTTTTT. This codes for CATSRGLAGVHGELFF.

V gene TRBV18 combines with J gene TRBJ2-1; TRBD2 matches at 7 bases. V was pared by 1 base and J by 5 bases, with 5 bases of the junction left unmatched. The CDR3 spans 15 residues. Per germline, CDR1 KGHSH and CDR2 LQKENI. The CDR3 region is CASSPRASGDNEQFF. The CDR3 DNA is TGTGCCAGCTCACCACGTGCTAGCGGCGACAATGAGCAGTTCTTC.

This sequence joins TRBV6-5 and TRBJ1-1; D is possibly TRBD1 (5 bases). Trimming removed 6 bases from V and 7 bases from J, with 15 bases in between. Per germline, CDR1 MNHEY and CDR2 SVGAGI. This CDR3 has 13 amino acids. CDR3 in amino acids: CASSRPLDSEAFF. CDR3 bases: TGTGCCAGCAGCCGACCTTTAGACAGTGAAGCTTTCTTT.

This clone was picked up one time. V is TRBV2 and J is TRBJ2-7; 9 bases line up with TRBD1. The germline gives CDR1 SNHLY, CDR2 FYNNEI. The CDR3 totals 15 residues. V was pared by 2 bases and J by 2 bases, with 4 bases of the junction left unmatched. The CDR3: CASSERGQGTYEQYF. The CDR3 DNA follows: TGTGCCAGCAGTGAAAGGGGACAGGGTACCTACGAGCAGTACTTC.

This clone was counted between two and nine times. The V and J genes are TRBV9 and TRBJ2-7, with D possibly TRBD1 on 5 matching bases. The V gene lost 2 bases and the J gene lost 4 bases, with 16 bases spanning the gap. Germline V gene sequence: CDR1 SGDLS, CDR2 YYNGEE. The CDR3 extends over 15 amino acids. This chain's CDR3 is CASSVLPQGFYEQYF. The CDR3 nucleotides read TGTGCCAGCAGCGTTCTACCTCAGGGATTTTACGAGCAGTACTTC.

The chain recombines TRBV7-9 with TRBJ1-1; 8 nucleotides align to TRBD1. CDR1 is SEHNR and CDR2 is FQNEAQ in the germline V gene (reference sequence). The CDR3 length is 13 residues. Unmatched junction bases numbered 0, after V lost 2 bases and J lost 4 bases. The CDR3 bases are TGTGCCAGCAGCTTACAGGGGGCCACTGAAGCTTTCTTT. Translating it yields CASSLQGATEAFF.

CDR3 sequence (DNA): TGTGCCAGCAGCTTAACCCAGACAGGGAAAGAGACCCAGTACTTC. Translation: CASSLTQTGKETQYF. The gene calls are TRBV7-9 and TRBJ2-5, with 7 bases matching TRBD1. CDR1 is SEHNR, CDR2 FQNEAQ, per germline (reference sequence). The CDR3 length is 15 residues. With V trimmed by 2 bases and J by 3 bases, 6 bases remained unmatched.

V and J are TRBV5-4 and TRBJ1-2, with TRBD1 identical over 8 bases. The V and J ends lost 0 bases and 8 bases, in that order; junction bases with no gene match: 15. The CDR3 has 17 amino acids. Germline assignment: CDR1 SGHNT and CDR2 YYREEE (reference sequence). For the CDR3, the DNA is TGTGCCAGCAGCTTGGGCCAAGTGGCCGGACAGGGTGGGGGCTACACCTTC. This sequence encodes CASSLGQVAGQGGGYTF.

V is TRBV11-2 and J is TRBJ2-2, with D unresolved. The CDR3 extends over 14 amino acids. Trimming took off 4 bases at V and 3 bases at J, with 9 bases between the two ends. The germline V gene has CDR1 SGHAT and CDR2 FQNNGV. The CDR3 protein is CASSSPVDTGELFF. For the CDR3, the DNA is TGTGCCAGCAGCTCCCCAGTCGACACCGGGGAGCTGTTTTTT.

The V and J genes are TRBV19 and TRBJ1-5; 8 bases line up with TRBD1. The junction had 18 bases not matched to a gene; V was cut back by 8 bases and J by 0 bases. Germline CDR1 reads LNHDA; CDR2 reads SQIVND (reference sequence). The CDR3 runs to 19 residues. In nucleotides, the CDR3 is TGTGCCAGTCGGACAGGACAGGGTGTAGCCTCTTATAGCAATCAGCCCCAGCATTTT. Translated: CASRTGQGVASYSNQPQHF.

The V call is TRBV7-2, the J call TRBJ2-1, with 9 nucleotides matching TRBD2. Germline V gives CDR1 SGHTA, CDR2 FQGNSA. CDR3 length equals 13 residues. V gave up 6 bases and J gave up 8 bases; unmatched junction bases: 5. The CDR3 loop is CASRVAGVYEQFF. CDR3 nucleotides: TGTGCCAGCAGGGTAGCGGGAGTCTATGAGCAGTTCTTC.

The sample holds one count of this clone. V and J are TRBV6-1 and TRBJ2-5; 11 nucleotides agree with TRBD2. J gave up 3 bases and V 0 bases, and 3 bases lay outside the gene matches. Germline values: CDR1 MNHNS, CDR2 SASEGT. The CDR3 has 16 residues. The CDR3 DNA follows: TGTGCCAGCAGTGAAGCGATACTAGCGGGAGAAGAGACCCAGTACTTC. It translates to CASSEAILAGEETQYF.

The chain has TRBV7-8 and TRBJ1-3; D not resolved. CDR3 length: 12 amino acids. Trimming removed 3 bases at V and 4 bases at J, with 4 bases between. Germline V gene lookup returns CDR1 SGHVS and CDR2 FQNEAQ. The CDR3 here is CASSLAGNTIYF. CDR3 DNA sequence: TGTGCCAGCAGCTTGGCAGGAAACACCATATATTTT.

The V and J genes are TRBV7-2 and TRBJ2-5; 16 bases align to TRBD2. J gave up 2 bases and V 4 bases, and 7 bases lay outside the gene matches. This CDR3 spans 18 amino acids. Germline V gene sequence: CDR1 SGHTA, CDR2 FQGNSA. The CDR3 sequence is CASSSLPGLAGGQETQYF. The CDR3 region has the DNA TGTGCCAGCAGCTCTCTACCGGGACTAGCGGGGGGGCAAGAGACCCAGTACTTC.